This T cell receptor beta chain was observed in a study of T-cell memory formation after mild COVID-19. The CDR3 is 15 residues long. Germline V gene lookup returns CDR1 DFQATT and CDR2 SNEGSKA (reference sequence). After removal of 0 bases from V and 1 base from J, the junction contained 3 bases not matched to a gene. This clonotype was found a few times. Each CDR3 protein gets one entry after TCRdb re-called the 5' RACE reads with MiXCR. Of around 510,000 distinct CDR3 sequences in the sample, less than 25% are singletons; the top ten hold roughly 8.3%. V usage is TRBV20-1 and J usage is TRBJ2-4, with 7 bases fitting TRBD2. Sequenced material: PBMCs or a T cell subset sorted from them (not recorded which). The TCR comes from an adult woman who had mild COVID-19 (a few samples of this study predate the infection). Cell type and time point are not known. This chain's CDR3 is CSARDGEGAKNIQYF. CDR3 nucleotides: TGCAGTGCTAGAGATGGGGAGGGGGCCAAAAACATTCAGTACTTC.